The present T cell receptor (beta chain) was sequenced within a study of radiotherapy plus CTLA-4 blockade in lung cancer. Whole-study context: Among all patients, roughly 19% showed objective responses, while about 31% had disease control. Study-wide results and caveats: Reports state that early shifts in blood T cell clones, with interferon-beta, best predicted response. Expansion of tumor-derived TCR clones was observed in blood after radiotherapy plus ipilimumab.

Ipilimumab CTLA-4 blockade and focal radiation were given to patients with chemo-refractory metastatic non-small-cell lung cancer. This CDR3 is built from 13 residues. CDR1 is MNHEY and CDR2 is SVGAGI in the germline V gene. Trimming pared 6 bases from V and 8 bases from J, leaving 13 bases between. The data were produced by immunoSEQ multiplex PCR, yet TCRdb's version contains in-frame clones alone and is incomplete. The sample includes tens of thousands of clones, 77% of them seen just once. As concerns this clone: Its antigen is currently unknown.

Sequencing used peripheral blood, obtained from a patient treated with radiotherapy plus ipilimumab. The clonotype originates from a human donor with non-small cell lung cancer whose response to radiotherapy plus ipilimumab could not be evaluated. The genes are TRBV6-5 and TRBJ1-4; maybe TRBD1 (6 bases). In DNA form, the CDR3 reads TGTGCCAGCAGGACAGGTCAAGGGGAAAAACTGTTTTTT. Protein: CASRTGQGEKLFF.